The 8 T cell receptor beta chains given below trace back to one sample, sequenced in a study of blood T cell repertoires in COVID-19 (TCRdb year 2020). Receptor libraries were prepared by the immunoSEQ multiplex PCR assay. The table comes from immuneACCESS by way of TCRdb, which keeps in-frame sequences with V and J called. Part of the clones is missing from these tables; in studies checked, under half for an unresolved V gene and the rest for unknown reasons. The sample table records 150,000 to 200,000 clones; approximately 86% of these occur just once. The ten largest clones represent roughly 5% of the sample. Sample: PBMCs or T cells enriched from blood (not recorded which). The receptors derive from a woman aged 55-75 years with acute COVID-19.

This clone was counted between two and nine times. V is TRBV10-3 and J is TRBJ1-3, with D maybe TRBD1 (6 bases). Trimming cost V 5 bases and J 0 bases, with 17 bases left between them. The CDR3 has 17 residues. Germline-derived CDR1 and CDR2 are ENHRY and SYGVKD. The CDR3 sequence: CAISSSTGGISGNTIYF. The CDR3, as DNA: TGTGCCATCAGTTCCTCGACAGGCGGAATCTCTGGAAACACCATATATTTT.

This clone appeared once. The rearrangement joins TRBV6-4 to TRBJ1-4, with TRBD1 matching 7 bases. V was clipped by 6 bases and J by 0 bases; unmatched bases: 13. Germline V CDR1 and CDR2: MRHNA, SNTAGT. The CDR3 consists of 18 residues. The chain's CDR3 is CASRGRTGLAPTNEKLFF. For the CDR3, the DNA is TGTGCCAGCAGGGGACGGACAGGCCTAGCCCCAACTAATGAAAAACTGTTTTTT.

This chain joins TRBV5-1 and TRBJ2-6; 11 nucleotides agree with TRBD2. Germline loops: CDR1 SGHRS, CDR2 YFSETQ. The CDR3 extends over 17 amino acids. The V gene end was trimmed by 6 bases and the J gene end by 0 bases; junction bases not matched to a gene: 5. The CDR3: CASTTGLAVSGANVLTF. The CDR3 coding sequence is TGCGCCAGCACCACGGGACTAGCGGTCTCTGGGGCCAACGTCCTGACTTTC.

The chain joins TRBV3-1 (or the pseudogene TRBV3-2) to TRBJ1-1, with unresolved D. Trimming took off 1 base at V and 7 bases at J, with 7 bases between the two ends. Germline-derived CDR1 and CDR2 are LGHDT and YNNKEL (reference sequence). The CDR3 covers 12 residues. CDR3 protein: CASSQVGDEAFF. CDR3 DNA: TGTGCCAGCAGCCAAGTAGGAGATGAAGCTTTCTTT.

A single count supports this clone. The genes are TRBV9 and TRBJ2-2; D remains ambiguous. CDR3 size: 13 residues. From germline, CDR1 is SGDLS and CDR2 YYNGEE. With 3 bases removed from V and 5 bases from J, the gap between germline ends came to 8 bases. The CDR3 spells CASSASFTGELFF. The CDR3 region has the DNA TGTGCCAGCAGCGCTAGTTTTACCGGGGAGCTGTTTTTT.

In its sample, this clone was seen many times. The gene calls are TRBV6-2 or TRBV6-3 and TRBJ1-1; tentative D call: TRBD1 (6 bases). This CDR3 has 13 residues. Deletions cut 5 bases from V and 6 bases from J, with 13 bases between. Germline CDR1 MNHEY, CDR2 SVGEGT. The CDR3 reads CASSRDIQAEAFF. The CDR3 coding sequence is TGTGCCAGCAGTCGGGACATCCAAGCTGAAGCTTTCTTT.

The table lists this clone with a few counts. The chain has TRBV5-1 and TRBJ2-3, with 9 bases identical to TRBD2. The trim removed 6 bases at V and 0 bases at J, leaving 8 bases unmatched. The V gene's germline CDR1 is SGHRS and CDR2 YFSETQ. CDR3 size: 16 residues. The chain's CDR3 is CASTATTSGSTDTQYF. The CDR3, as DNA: TGCGCCAGCACCGCGACGACTAGCGGAAGCACAGATACGCAGTATTTT.

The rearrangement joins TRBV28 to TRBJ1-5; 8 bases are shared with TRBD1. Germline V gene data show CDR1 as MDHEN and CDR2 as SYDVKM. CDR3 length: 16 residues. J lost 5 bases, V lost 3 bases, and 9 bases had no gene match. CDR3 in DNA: TGTGCCAGCAGTTTCCTACAGGGGGTTAGAGATCAGCCCCAGCATTTT. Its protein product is CASSFLQGVRDQPQHF.